The sequence of this TCR beta chain was determined in a study of long-term antiretroviral therapy in people with HIV. Sequencing used immunoSEQ v3.0 at survey level. Assay: immunoSEQ multiplex PCR; the TCRdb copy retains only in-frame clones and omits some. The table lists 34,000 or so clones, 85% of them singletons. Losses at the gene ends were 5 bases for V and 5 bases for J; bases not matched to a gene: 7. The CDR3 has 14 residues. In germline, CDR1 is SGHTA, CDR2 FQGTGA. The chain couples TRBV7-3 to TRBJ2-7; 9 positions match TRBD2. The receptor comes from a man younger than 35 with HIV. Specimen: unsorted PBMCs, collected around 3.3 years after starting antiretroviral therapy. This chain's CDR3 is CASSLSGSTDEQYF. DNA of the CDR3: TGTGCCAGCAGCCTTAGCGGGAGTACCGACGAGCAGTACTTC.